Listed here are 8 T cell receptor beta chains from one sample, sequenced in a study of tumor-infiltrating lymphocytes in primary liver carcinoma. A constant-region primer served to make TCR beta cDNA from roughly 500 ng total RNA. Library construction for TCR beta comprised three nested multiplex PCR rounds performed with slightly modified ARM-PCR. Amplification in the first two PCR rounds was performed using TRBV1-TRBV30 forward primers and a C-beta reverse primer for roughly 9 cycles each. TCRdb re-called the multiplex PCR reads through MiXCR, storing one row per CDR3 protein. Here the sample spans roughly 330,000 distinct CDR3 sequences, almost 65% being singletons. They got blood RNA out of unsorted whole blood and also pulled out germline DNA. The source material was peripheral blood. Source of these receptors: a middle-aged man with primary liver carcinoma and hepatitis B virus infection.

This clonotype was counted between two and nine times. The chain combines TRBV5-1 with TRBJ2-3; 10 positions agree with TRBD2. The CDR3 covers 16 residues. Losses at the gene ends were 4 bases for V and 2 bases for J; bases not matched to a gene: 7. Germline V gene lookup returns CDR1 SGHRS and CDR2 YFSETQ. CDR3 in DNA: TGCGCCAGCAGCACAATACTAGCGGGGTACACAGATACGCAGTATTTT. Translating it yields CASSTILAGYTDTQYF.

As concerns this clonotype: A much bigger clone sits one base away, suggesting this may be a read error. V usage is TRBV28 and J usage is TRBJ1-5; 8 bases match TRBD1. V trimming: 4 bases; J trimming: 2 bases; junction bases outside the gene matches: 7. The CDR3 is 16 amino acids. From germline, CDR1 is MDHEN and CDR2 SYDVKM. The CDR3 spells CASSSHLQGGNQPQHF. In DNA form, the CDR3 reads TGTGCCAGCAGTTCTCATTTACAGGGGGGCAATCAGCCCCAGCATTTT.

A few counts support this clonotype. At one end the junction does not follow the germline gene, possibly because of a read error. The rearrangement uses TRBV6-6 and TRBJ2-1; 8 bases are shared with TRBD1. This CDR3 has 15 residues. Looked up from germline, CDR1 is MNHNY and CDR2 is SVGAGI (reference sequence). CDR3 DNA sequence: TGTGCCAACAGTTACCAGGGGGCCTCTAGCGATGAGCAGTTCTTC. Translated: CANSYQGASSDEQFF.

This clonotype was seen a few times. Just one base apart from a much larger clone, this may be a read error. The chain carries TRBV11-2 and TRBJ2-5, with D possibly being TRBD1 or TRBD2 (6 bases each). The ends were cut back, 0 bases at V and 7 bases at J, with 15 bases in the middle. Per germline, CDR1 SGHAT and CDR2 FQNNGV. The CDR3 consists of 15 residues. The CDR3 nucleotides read TGTGCCAGCAGCTTAGATCACAGGGAGGCTGGGACCCAGTACTTC. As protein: CASSLDHREAGTQYF.

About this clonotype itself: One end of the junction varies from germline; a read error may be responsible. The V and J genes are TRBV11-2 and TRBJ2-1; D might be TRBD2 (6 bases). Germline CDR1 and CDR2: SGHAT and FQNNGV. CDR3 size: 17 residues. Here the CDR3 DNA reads TGTGTCAGCAGCTTATATGATGGCGGGAAGGGATACAATGAGCAGTTCTTC. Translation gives CVSSLYDGGKGYNEQFF.

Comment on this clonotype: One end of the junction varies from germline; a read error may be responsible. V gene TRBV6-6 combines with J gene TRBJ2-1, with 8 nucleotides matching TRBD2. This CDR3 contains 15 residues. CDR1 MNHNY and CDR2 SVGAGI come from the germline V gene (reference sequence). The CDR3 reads CASSYTRTSKYEKFF. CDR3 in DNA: TGTGCCAGCAGTTACACCAGGACTAGCAAATATGAGAAGTTCTTC.

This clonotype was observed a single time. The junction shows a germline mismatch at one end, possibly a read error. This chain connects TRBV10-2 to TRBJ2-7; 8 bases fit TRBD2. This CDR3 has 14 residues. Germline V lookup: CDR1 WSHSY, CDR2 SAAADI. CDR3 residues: CASSESGSSYKQYF. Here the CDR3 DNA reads TGCGCCAGCAGTGAAAGCGGGAGCTCCTACAAGCAGTACTTC.

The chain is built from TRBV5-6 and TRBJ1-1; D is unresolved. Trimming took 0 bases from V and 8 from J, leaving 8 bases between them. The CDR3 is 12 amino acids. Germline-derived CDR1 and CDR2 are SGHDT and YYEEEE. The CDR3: CASSLVGMEAFF. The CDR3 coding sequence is TGTGCCAGCAGCTTGGTAGGAATGGAAGCTTTCTTT.